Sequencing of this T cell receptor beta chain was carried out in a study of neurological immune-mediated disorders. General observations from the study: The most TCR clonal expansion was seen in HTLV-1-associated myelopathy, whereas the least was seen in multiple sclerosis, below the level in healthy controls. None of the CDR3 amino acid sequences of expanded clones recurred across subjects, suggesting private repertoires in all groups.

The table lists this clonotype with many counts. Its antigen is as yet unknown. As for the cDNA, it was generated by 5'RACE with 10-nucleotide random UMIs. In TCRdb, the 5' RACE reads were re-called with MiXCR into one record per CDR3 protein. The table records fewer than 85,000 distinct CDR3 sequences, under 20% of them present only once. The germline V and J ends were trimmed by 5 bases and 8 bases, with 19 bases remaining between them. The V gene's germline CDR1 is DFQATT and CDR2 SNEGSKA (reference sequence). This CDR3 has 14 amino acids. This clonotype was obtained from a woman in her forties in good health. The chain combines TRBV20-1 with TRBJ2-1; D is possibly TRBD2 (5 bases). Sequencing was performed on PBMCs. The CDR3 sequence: CSASKRPPVDEQFF. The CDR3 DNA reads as TGCAGTGCTTCAAAGCGGCCCCCCGTCGATGAGCAGTTCTTC.